The clone carrying this T cell receptor beta chain was seen a single time. Its matching antigen is unknown. Treatment noted: over 15 received Ad26.COV2.S at low or high dose, single or two shots; roughly five received placebo; per-sample allocation not given. Collection of samples fell on day 63 after the first vaccine or placebo injection. The CDR3 has 15 residues. Trimming took off 7 bases at V and 0 bases at J, with 13 bases between the two ends. Germline V gives CDR1 LNHDA, CDR2 SQIVND (reference sequence). Sequenced by immunoSEQ multiplex PCR; TCRdb stores in-frame clones only, minus some. The sample carries 400,000 or so clones, about 88% recorded once. This entry comes from a study of Ad26.COV2.S vaccination and SARS-CoV-2 variants. In the study overall: Participants got Ad26.COV2.S intramuscularly, once or twice 56 days apart.

Study results and limitations: Similar non-spike TCR breadth was seen in vaccine and placebo recipients.

The rearrangement uses TRBV19 and TRBJ1-5; TRBD1 is a possible D gene (5 bases). The sample was peripheral blood, taken in a trial of Ad26.COV2.S vaccine versus placebo. The TCR sequence derives from a person between 18 and 65 years old who received the Ad26.COV2.S COVID-19 vaccine or a placebo. The CDR3 here is CASKRTRDSNQPQHF. In nucleotides, the CDR3 is TGTGCCAGTAAAAGGACAAGGGATAGCAATCAGCCCCAGCATTTT.